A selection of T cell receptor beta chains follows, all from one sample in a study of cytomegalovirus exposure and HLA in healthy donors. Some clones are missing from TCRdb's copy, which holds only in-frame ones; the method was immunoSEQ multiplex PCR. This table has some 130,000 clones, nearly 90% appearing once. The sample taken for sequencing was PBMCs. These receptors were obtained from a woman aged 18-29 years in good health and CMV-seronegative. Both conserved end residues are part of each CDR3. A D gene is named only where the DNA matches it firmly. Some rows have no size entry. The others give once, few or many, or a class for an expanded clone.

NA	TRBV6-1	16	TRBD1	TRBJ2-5	TGTGCCAGCGGTGTAGGACAGGGGGCGTCCCAAGAGACCCAGTACTTC	CASGVGQGASQETQYF
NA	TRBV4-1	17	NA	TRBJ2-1	TGCGCCAGCAGCCAGGTCGACTTTGGGGCCTCCTACAATGAGCAGTTCTTC	CASSQVDFGASYNEQFF
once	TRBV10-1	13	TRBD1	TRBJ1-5	TGCGCCAGCAGGGACAGGGCTAATCAGCCCCAGCATTTT	CASRDRANQPQHF
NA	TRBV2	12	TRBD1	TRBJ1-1	TGTGCCATTCTGACAGGGAACCCTGAAGCTTTCTTT	CAILTGNPEAFF
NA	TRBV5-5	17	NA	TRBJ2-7	TGTGCCAGCAGCTTTGGTACCCTCCGGGACTCCTCCCGAGAGCAGTACTTC	CASSFGTLRDSSREQYF
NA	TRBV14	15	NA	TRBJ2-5	TGTGCCAGCAGCCAAGTCGTCAGGACCAGCGGGACCCAGTACTTC	CASSQVVRTSGTQYF
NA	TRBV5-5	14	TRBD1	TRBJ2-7	TGTGCCAGCAGCTTCGACAGGGTGCCCCCCGAGCAGTACTTC	CASSFDRVPPEQYF
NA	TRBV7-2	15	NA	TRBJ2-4	TGTGCCAGCAGCTTCGGGGGGCAGTCCAAAAACATTCAGTACTTC	CASSFGGQSKNIQYF
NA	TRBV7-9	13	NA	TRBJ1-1	TGTGCCAGCAGCTCACAGGAAAACACTGAAGCTTTCTTT	CASSSQENTEAFF
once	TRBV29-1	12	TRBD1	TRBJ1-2	TGCAGCGTTGAGCGGACAGGAAATGGCTACACCTTC	CSVERTGNGYTF
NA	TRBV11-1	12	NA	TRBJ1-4	TGTGCCAGCAGCTTAGTCGGTGAAAAACTGTTTTTT	CASSLVGEKLFF
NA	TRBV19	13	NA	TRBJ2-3	TGTGCCAGTAGCCTACTGACATCACGCACGCAGTATTTT	CASSLLTSRTQYF
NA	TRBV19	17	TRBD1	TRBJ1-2	TGTGCCAGTAGAGTTTTCCATCACAGGGGGCAGGATCATGGCTACACCTTC	CASRVFHHRGQDHGYTF
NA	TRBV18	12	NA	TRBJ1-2	TGTGCCAGCTCAGCAGACAGACATGGCTACACCTTC	CASSADRHGYTF
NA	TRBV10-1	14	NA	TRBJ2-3	TGCGCCAGCAGTGGGGGGGGGCGGACAGATACGCAGTATTTT	CASSGGGRTDTQYF
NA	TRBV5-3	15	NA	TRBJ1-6	TGTGCCAGCAGCTTATCCAGGGGATTAGGTTCACCCCTCCACTTT	CASSLSRGLGSPLHF
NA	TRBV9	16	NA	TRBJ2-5	TGTGCCAGCAGCACCAGTCAGGGGCTCGGGGCGGAGACCCAGTACTTC	CASSTSQGLGAETQYF
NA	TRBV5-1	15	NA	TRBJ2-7	TGCGCCAGCAGGTTGGACGGGACTTACCCGGGAGAGCAGTACTTC	CASRLDGTYPGEQYF
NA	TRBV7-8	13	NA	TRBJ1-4	TGTGCCAGCAGCTTAGACGGGAGGGCAAAACTGTTTTTT	CASSLDGRAKLFF
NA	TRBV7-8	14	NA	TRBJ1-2	TGTGCCAGCAGTCCAAGTCAGGGACTCCATGGCTACACCTTC	CASSPSQGLHGYTF
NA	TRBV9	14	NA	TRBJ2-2	TGTGCCGGATCTACGGCAGGGGCGGGCGGGGAGCTGTTTTTT	CAGSTAGAGGELFF
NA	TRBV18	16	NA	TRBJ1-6	TGTGCCAGCTCACCACGCTCAGGAGGGGATAATTCACCCCTCCACTTT	CASSPRSGGDNSPLHF
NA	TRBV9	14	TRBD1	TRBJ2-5	TGTGCCAGCAGCCGAGACAGGGGGCAAGAGACCCAGTACTTC	CASSRDRGQETQYF
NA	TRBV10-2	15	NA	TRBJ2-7	TGCGCCACCTTCCTGGGTGTTTTGGGCCAGGACGAGCAGTACTTC	CATFLGVLGQDEQYF
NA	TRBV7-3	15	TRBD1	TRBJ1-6	TGTGCCAGCAGCTTAAATACAGGGGGAAATTCACCCCTCCACTTT	CASSLNTGGNSPLHF
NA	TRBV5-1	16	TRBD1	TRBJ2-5	TGCGCCAGCAGCGAACAAACCGGGACAGAGCTCAGGACCCAGTACTTC	CASSEQTGTELRTQYF
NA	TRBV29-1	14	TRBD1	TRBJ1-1	TGCAGCGTTGGTCGGGACAGCTTGAACACTGAAGCTTTCTTT	CSVGRDSLNTEAFF
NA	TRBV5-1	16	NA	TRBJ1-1	TGCGCCAGCAGCTTGGATTTTGGGATACGGGGCACTGAAGCTTTCTTT	CASSLDFGIRGTEAFF
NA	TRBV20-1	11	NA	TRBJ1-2	TGCAGTGTGCAGGGGAACTATGGCTACACCTTC	CSVQGNYGYTF
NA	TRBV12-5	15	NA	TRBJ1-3	TGTGCTAGTGGGCGCGAGGTCCAGTCTGGAAACACCATATATTTT	CASGREVQSGNTIYF
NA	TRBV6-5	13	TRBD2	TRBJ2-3	TGTGCCAGCGTCCTCGGGGGGGGTGATACGCAGTATTTT	CASVLGGGDTQYF
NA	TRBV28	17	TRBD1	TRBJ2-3	TGTGCCAGCAGTAATTACGGCGGCCCGACAGGGTCCGATACGCAGTATTTT	CASSNYGGPTGSDTQYF
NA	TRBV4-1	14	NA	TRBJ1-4	TGCGCCAGCAGCCAAACTTGGGGAGGTGAAAAACTGTTTTTT	CASSQTWGGEKLFF
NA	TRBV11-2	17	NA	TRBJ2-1	TGTGCCAGCAGCCCCAGTTGGTACAGTCCCGACTACAATGAGCAGTTCTTC	CASSPSWYSPDYNEQFF
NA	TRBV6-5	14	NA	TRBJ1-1	TGTGCCAGCAGTTTCGACAGTACCTACACTGAAGCTTTCTTT	CASSFDSTYTEAFF
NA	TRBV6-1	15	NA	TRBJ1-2	TGTGCCAGCAGTGAAGCCGGGGGGCGCACCTATGGCTACACCTTC	CASSEAGGRTYGYTF
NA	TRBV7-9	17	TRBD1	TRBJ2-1	TGTGCCAGCAGCTTAGGCCCGGGACAGGGAATTGAGTATGAGCAGTTCTTC	CASSLGPGQGIEYEQFF
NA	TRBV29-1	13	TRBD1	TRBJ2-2	TGCAGCGGCCGACAGGGGGAAACCGGGGAGCTGTTTTTT	CSGRQGETGELFF
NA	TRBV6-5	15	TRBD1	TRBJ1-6	TGTGCCAGCACCCCAGGGACAGGGGAAAGTTCACCCCTCCACTTT	CASTPGTGESSPLHF
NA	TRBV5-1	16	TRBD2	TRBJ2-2	TGCGCCAGCAGCTGGAGCGGGGGGACGAACACCGGGGAGCTGTTTTTT	CASSWSGGTNTGELFF
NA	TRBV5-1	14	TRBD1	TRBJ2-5	TGCGCCAGCAGCTTGACGGACAGGCGAGAGACCCAGTACTTC	CASSLTDRRETQYF
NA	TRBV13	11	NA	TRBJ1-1	TGTGCCAGCAGCCTTAGTAATGAAGCTTTCTTT	CASSLSNEAFF
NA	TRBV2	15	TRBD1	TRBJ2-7	TGTGCCACCACCATCGGGACAGGGGGTTCCTACGAGCAGTACTTC	CATTIGTGGSYEQYF
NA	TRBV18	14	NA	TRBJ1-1	TGTGCCAGCTCACCCTCGAACATGTTCACTGAAGCTTTCTTT	CASSPSNMFTEAFF
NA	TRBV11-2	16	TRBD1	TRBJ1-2	TGTGCCAGCACCTGGGACAGGGGGCGACCTAACTATGGCTACACCTTC	CASTWDRGRPNYGYTF
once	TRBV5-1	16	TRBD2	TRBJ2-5	TGCGCCAGCAGCGGAACTAGCGGGGGGGTGGTGGAGACCCAGTACTTC	CASSGTSGGVVETQYF
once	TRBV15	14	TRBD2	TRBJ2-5	TGTGCCACCAGCACGGCGGGGGGAAAGGAGACCCAGTACTTC	CATSTAGGKETQYF
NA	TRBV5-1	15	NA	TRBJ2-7	TGCGCCAGCAGCTTTAGCCGGCTCAGCTCCTACGAGCAGTACTTC	CASSFSRLSSYEQYF
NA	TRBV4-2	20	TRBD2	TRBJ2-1	TGTGCCAGCAGCCAAGCCTCCGGGACTAGCGGGGGAAGGCTTTACAATGAGCAGTTCTTC	CASSQASGTSGGRLYNEQFF
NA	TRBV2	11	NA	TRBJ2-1	TGTGCCAGCAGTGAACCACAGGCGGAGTTCTTC	CASSEPQAEFF
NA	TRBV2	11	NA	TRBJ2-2	TGTGCCAGCCACAGGGCCGGGGAGCTGTTTTTT	CASHRAGELFF